These T cell receptor beta chains were read from a single sample in a study of regulatory T cells in long-lasting Graves disease. TCRdb reprocessed the multiplex PCR reads via MiXCR and lists one record per CDR3 protein. The sample consists of hundreds of thousands of distinct CDR3 sequences, 16% of them appearing once. The same data also contributed to another study, on T cells in Graves' hyperthyroidism and ophthalmopathy.

The sequenced sample was peripheral blood mononuclear cells (PBMCs), obtained at new diagnosis, from a patient treated with antithyroid drugs. Source of these receptors: a man aged 35 to 55 with Graves disease. CDR3s include the opening cysteine and the closing phenylalanine or tryptophan. The order of the fields is CDR3 DNA, CDR3 protein, J gene, clone size, D gene, V gene. The D gene is left open where the match is weak. Expanded clones are given a class, and other clones once, few, many or no size at all.

CDR3 DNA: TGTGCCAGCAGTTTAGGGGAAGGGGGATGGGGTGAAGAAAAACTGTTTTTT
CDR3 protein: CASSLGEGGWGEEKLFF
J gene: TRBJ1-4
clone size: NA
D gene: NA
V gene: TRBV12-3/TRBV12-4

CDR3 DNA: TGCGCCAGCAGCAGGGACACCTTGGGCACCGGGGAGCTGTTTTTT
CDR3 protein: CASSRDTLGTGELFF
J gene: TRBJ2-2
clone size: many
D gene: NA
V gene: TRBV5-1

CDR3 DNA: TGTGCCAGCAGACACGACCGTTACCTCCACTTT
CDR3 protein: CASRHDRYLHF
J gene: TRBJ1-6
clone size: NA
D gene: NA
V gene: TRBV27

CDR3 DNA: TGTGCCAGCAGCCCCGCAGGGGGATTATGGTACACCTTC
CDR3 protein: CASSPAGGLWYTF
J gene: TRBJ1-2
clone size: many
D gene: TRBD1
V gene: TRBV7-2

CDR3 DNA: TGTGCCAGCAGCCCGACACCCTTCTCCTACAATGAGCAGTTCTTC
CDR3 protein: CASSPTPFSYNEQFF
J gene: TRBJ2-1
clone size: NA
D gene: NA
V gene: TRBV7-3

CDR3 DNA: TGTGCCAGCAGTGGTCCGAACACCGGGGAGCTGTCTTTT
CDR3 protein: CASSGPNTGELSF
J gene: TRBJ2-2
clone size: few
D gene: NA
V gene: TRBV2

CDR3 DNA: TGTGCCAGCAGACCCCGGACAGGGTCAGGGCAAGAGACCCAGTACTTC
CDR3 protein: CASRPRTGSGQETQYF
J gene: TRBJ2-5
clone size: many
D gene: TRBD1
V gene: TRBV6-1

CDR3 DNA: TGTGCCAGCAGGGGGGCTGGCGGGGGCGCGTTCGCGAACACCGGGGAGCTGTTTTTT
CDR3 protein: CASRGAGGGAFANTGELFF
J gene: TRBJ2-2
clone size: NA
D gene: NA
V gene: TRBV9

CDR3 DNA: TGTGCCAGCAGTTACGCAGGGAGGAGATCTAACTATGGCTACACCTTC
CDR3 protein: CASSYAGRRSNYGYTF
J gene: TRBJ1-2
clone size: few
D gene: NA
V gene: TRBV6-9

CDR3 DNA: TGTGCCAGCAGTTTAATGCCAGGGACCAACACCGGGGAGCTGTTTTTT
CDR3 protein: CASSLMPGTNTGELFF
J gene: TRBJ2-2
clone size: few
D gene: NA
V gene: TRBV28

CDR3 DNA: TGTGCCAGCAGCCCACTACTACTTGCCTCTGGAAACACCATATATTTT
CDR3 protein: CASSPLLLASGNTIYF
J gene: TRBJ1-3
clone size: NA
D gene: NA
V gene: TRBV14

CDR3 DNA: TGCAGTGCTAGAAAACGGACAGGGGGTTACATTCAGTACTTC
CDR3 protein: CSARKRTGGYIQYF
J gene: TRBJ2-4
clone size: few
D gene: TRBD1
V gene: TRBV20-1

CDR3 DNA: TGTGCCAGCAGCCCGGACAGGCCCACGGAAGCTTTCTTT
CDR3 protein: CASSPDRPTEAFF
J gene: TRBJ1-1
clone size: few
D gene: TRBD1
V gene: TRBV9

CDR3 DNA: TGTGCCAGCAGCTTCGGCGGTTTTTTAAATGAGCAGTTCTTC
CDR3 protein: CASSFGGFLNEQFF
J gene: TRBJ2-1
clone size: NA
D gene: NA
V gene: TRBV11-2

CDR3 DNA: TGTGCCAGCAGTCAGGGTTTTGGGGAGCTGTTTTTT
CDR3 protein: CASSQGFGELFF
J gene: TRBJ2-2
clone size: many
D gene: NA
V gene: TRBV28

CDR3 DNA: TGTGCCATAAAAAAAGGGTTCGCGGGGGGATCCTACGAGCAGTACTTC
CDR3 protein: CAIKKGFAGGSYEQYF
J gene: TRBJ2-7
clone size: NA
D gene: TRBD2
V gene: TRBV2

CDR3 DNA: TGTGCCAGCAGTTCCCTCGGTCCGCAAAATCAGCCCCAGCATTTT
CDR3 protein: CASSSLGPQNQPQHF
J gene: TRBJ1-5
clone size: many
D gene: NA
V gene: TRBV28

CDR3 DNA: TGCAGTGCTCCCGGAGGGACCGACTACGAGCAGTACTTC
CDR3 protein: CSAPGGTDYEQYF
J gene: TRBJ2-7
clone size: many
D gene: NA
V gene: TRBV20-1

CDR3 DNA: TGCGCCAGCAGCCAGGGACAGGGCCTCACAGATACGCAGTATTTT
CDR3 protein: CASSQGQGLTDTQYF
J gene: TRBJ2-3
clone size: NA
D gene: TRBD1
V gene: TRBV4-3

CDR3 DNA: TGCAGTGCCCTCGGGACAGGGGGGGACGAGCAGTACTTC
CDR3 protein: CSALGTGGDEQYF
J gene: TRBJ2-7
clone size: many
D gene: TRBD1
V gene: TRBV20-1

CDR3 DNA: TGTGCCAGCAGCCAATCACGGACGACGGACACGGCCAAACTGTTTTTT
CDR3 protein: CASSQSRTTDTAKLFF
J gene: TRBJ1-4
clone size: many
D gene: NA
V gene: TRBV14

CDR3 DNA: TGTGCCAGCACACAATGGGGGCCGGCCCGTTGGGGTAATCAGCCCCAGCATTTT
CDR3 protein: CASTQWGPARWGNQPQHF
J gene: TRBJ1-5
clone size: few
D gene: NA
V gene: TRBV7-8

CDR3 DNA: TGTGCCAGCAGCCAGGGTTTAAGGGACACCGGGGAGCTGTTTTTT
CDR3 protein: CASSQGLRDTGELFF
J gene: TRBJ2-2
clone size: many
D gene: NA
V gene: TRBV6-1

CDR3 DNA: TGTGCCAGCAAAGTCCCGGGGCTCCAAGAGACCCAGTACTTC
CDR3 protein: CASKVPGLQETQYF
J gene: TRBJ2-5
clone size: many
D gene: NA
V gene: TRBV28

CDR3 DNA: TGTGCCAGCAGTTACTCTCCGGGACAAGCCTACACCTTC
CDR3 protein: CASSYSPGQAYTF
J gene: TRBJ1-2
clone size: many
D gene: NA
V gene: TRBV6-5

CDR3 DNA: TGTGCCAGCAACCGGGACAGAAACACCGGGGAGCTGTTTTTT
CDR3 protein: CASNRDRNTGELFF
J gene: TRBJ2-2
clone size: many
D gene: TRBD1
V gene: TRBV9

CDR3 DNA: TGTGCCAGCAGTGAACTCGGAGTGAACACTGAAGCTTTCTTT
CDR3 protein: CASSELGVNTEAFF
J gene: TRBJ1-1
clone size: many
D gene: NA
V gene: TRBV2

CDR3 DNA: TGTGCCAGCAGCGTTCAGGGGAGAACTAATGAAAAACTGTTTTTT
CDR3 protein: CASSVQGRTNEKLFF
J gene: TRBJ1-4
clone size: few
D gene: NA
V gene: TRBV9

CDR3 DNA: TGTGCCAGCAGCCTGCAGGGCCTCCCGCGTGGAGGACCCCTCCACTTT
CDR3 protein: CASSLQGLPRGGPLHF
J gene: TRBJ1-6
clone size: once
D gene: NA
V gene: TRBV6-1

CDR3 DNA: TGCAGCGTGCTGGAGGTGGCCCAAGAGACCCAGTACTTC
CDR3 protein: CSVLEVAQETQYF
J gene: TRBJ2-5
clone size: NA
D gene: NA
V gene: TRBV29-1

CDR3 DNA: TGTGCCAGCAGTCGGGTCCACAGCACCGGGGAGCTGTTTTTT
CDR3 protein: CASSRVHSTGELFF
J gene: TRBJ2-2
clone size: many
D gene: NA
V gene: TRBV6-1

CDR3 DNA: TGTGCCAGCAGCTTAGCGGGGGGGCCAGGAACGCAGTATTTT
CDR3 protein: CASSLAGGPGTQYF
J gene: TRBJ2-3
clone size: once
D gene: NA
V gene: TRBV7-9

CDR3 DNA: TGTGCCAGCAGTTTCGGGAAGACAGATACGCAGTATTTT
CDR3 protein: CASSFGKTDTQYF
J gene: TRBJ2-3
clone size: many
D gene: NA
V gene: TRBV27

CDR3 DNA: TGCAGCGTTGCCTACGCTACCACAGATACGCAGTATTTT
CDR3 protein: CSVAYATTDTQYF
J gene: TRBJ2-3
clone size: few
D gene: NA
V gene: TRBV29-1

CDR3 DNA: TGTGCCAGCAGCCATGCAACCGGGAACAATGAAAAACTGTTTTTT
CDR3 protein: CASSHATGNNEKLFF
J gene: TRBJ1-4
clone size: NA
D gene: NA
V gene: TRBV3-1

CDR3 DNA: TGTGCCAGCAGTTACAGGGGGTGGTCCTACAATGAGCAGTTCTTC
CDR3 protein: CASSYRGWSYNEQFF
J gene: TRBJ2-1
clone size: many
D gene: TRBD1
V gene: TRBV27